These T cell receptor beta chains were read from a single sample in a study of blood T cells in healthy people across ages. TCRdb processed the 5' RACE reads anew with MiXCR; each CDR3 protein has one entry. The sample lists more than 1.4 million distinct CDR3 sequences, roughly 40% occurring once. Sequencing was done on a sample of blood. These receptors originate from a young woman in good health. The CDR3 runs from the conserved cysteine through the conserved F or W. A D gene is named only where the DNA matches it firmly. Clone size is given for some rows only: seen once, a few or many times, or a class if the clone is expanded.

j_call,d_call,clone_size,v_call,cdr3_aa,cdr3_nt
TRBJ1-4,-,-,TRBV7-2,CASSSGLKLFF,TGTGCCAGCAGCTCCGGCCTAAAACTGTTTTTT
TRBJ2-5,-,-,TRBV6-5,CASSYQGGYQETQYF,TGTGCCAGCAGTTACCAGGGGGGGTACCAAGAGACCCAGTACTTC
TRBJ2-5,TRBD1,-,TRBV3-1,CASSRQGTETQYF,TGTGCCAGCAGCAGACAGGGAACCGAGACCCAGTACTTC
TRBJ1-1,TRBD1,-,TRBV4-1,CASSQDWTGGVLNTEAFF,TGCGCCAGCAGCCAAGATTGGACAGGGGGGGTCCTGAACACTGAAGCTTTCTTT
TRBJ2-3,TRBD2,-,TRBV29-1,CSVRLAGGRTDTQYF,TGCAGCGTTCGACTAGCGGGGGGGCGCACAGATACGCAGTATTTT
TRBJ2-3,TRBD2,few,TRBV3-1,CASSSRIGSGRTSTDTQYF,TGTGCCAGCAGCTCCCGAATCGGCAGCGGGAGGACAAGCACAGATACGCAGTATTTT
TRBJ2-7,-,-,TRBV5-1,CASSNRGSSSYEQYF,TGCGCCAGCAGCAATCGGGGGTCCTCCTCCTACGAGCAGTACTTC
TRBJ2-3,TRBD1,-,TRBV5-1,CASRATGVTDTQYF,TGCGCCAGCAGAGCGACAGGGGTTACAGATACGCAGTATTTT
TRBJ2-3,TRBD2,few,TRBV7-6,CASSLGQAGLTDTQYF,TGTGCCAGCAGCTTAGGTCAAGCGGGACTCACAGATACGCAGTATTTT
TRBJ2-5,TRBD1,-,TRBV12-5,CASGLITGALYF,TGTGCTAGTGGTTTGATTACAGGGGCTCTGTACTTC
TRBJ2-7,-,-,TRBV7-2,CASSFGAYGGTYEQYF,TGTGCCAGCAGTTTTGGGGCTTACGGGGGCACCTACGAGCAGTACTTC
TRBJ1-2,-,few,TRBV6-6,CASSYSELAFYGYTF,TGTGCCAGCAGTTACTCGGAGCTGGCCTTCTATGGCTACACCTTC
TRBJ1-2,TRBD1,-,TRBV29-1,CSVDMAGGLDGYTF,TGCAGCGTTGATATGGCAGGGGGCTTGGATGGCTACACCTTC
TRBJ2-1,-,-,TRBV4-3,CASREGTGLSYNEQFF,TGCGCCAGCAGGGAGGGAACAGGGCTTTCCTACAATGAGCAGTTCTTC
TRBJ2-5,-,many,TRBV28,CASSLGRVETQYF,TGTGCCAGCAGTTTGGGGCGAGTAGAGACCCAGTACTTC
TRBJ1-4,-,-,TRBV6-5,CASSPPGRQEKLFF,TGTGCCAGCAGTCCTCCGGGACGTCAAGAAAAACTGTTTTTT
TRBJ2-5,TRBD1,-,TRBV20-1,CSARAGQGSEQYF,TGCAGTGCTAGAGCGGGACAGGGGAGTGAGCAGTACTTC
TRBJ2-1,TRBD1,few,TRBV5-1,CASSLLQGYNEQFF,TGCGCCAGCAGCTTGCTACAGGGGTACAATGAGCAGTTCTTC
TRBJ2-3,-,-,TRBV5-4,CASSLWDRETQYF,TGTGCCAGCAGCTTGTGGGACCGGGAAACGCAGTATTTT
TRBJ2-1,-,few,TRBV7-2,CASSLAIGYSYNEQFF,TGTGCCAGCAGCTTAGCTATCGGGTACTCCTACAATGAGCAGTTCTTC
TRBJ2-1,-,-,TRBV14,CASSPSPGYEQFF,TGTGCCAGCAGCCCAAGCCCAGGGTATGAGCAGTTCTTC
TRBJ2-5,-,-,TRBV5-6,CASRTTGEEETQYF,TGTGCCAGCAGGACCACAGGGGAGGAAGAGACCCAGTACTTC
TRBJ2-3,-,-,TRBV20-1,CSAKDHGDTDTQYF,TGCAGTGCTAAGGACCACGGTGACACAGATACGCAGTATTTT
TRBJ2-3,TRBD2,once,TRBV6-6,CASSYRRGLDTDTRYF,TGTGCCAGCAGTTACCGACGCGGACTAGACACAGATACGCGGTATTTT
TRBJ2-1,TRBD2,few,TRBV6-1,CASRPPGGVGEQFF,TGTGCCAGCAGGCCACCCGGGGGGGTGGGTGAGCAGTTCTTC
TRBJ2-7,-,-,TRBV20-1,CSARHPKKQGYEQYF,TGCAGTGCTAGACATCCAAAAAAACAGGGATACGAGCAGTACTTC
TRBJ1-2,-,-,TRBV28,CASSKTGGPGEDYGYTF,TGTGCCAGCAGCAAAACGGGGGGACCGGGGGAGGACTATGGCTACACCTTC
TRBJ2-2,-,few,TRBV9,CASSGTSYTGELFF,TGTGCCAGCAGCGGAACTAGTTATACCGGGGAGCTGTTTTTT
TRBJ2-3,-,-,TRBV4-1,CASSQDHPLRADTQYF,TGCGCCAGCAGCCAAGACCATCCGCTGAGGGCAGATACGCAGTATTTT
TRBJ2-3,-,-,TRBV7-3,CASSPFAGATDTQYF,TGTGCCAGCAGCCCCTTCGCGGGGGCAACAGATACGCAGTATTTT
TRBJ1-1,-,few,TRBV29-1,CSVEAPRGRGGLGAFF,TGCAGCGTTGAAGCCCCCCGGGGCAGGGGCGGTTTAGGAGCTTTCTTT
TRBJ2-7,-,few,TRBV2,CASSRNPSYEQYF,TGTGCCAGCTCCCGGAATCCCTCCTACGAGCAGTACTTC
TRBJ2-7,TRBD2,-,TRBV5-1,CASSLASGGTTYNEQYF,TGCGCCAGCAGCTTGGCTAGCGGGGGCACTACCTACAATGAGCAGTACTTC
TRBJ1-2,-,-,TRBV2,CASSSTEYYGYTF,TGTGCCAGCAGTTCGACCGAATACTATGGCTACACCTTC
TRBJ2-3,-,-,TRBV7-9,CASSSERAGDRENTDTQYF,TGTGCCAGCAGCTCAGAGAGGGCGGGGGACAGAGAAAACACAGATACGCAGTATTTT
TRBJ2-5,-,few,TRBV5-1,CASGPGAPKTQYF,TGCGCCAGCGGCCCCGGAGCCCCCAAGACCCAGTACTTC
TRBJ2-1,-,few,TRBV7-2,CASSSTLGQGGYNEQFF,TGTGCCAGCAGCTCCACCCTCGGGCAGGGGGGCTACAATGAGCAGTTCTTC
TRBJ2-3,TRBD2,-,TRBV9,CASSIPIAGGVVDTQYF,TGTGCCAGCAGCATACCAATAGCGGGGGGGGTTGTAGATACGCAGTATTTT
TRBJ2-7,-,few,TRBV11-2,CASSRDSTSYEQYF,TGTGCCAGCAGCCGCGACTCGACTTCCTACGAGCAGTACTTC
TRBJ2-1,-,-,TRBV11-2,CASSLDNRASYNEQFF,TGTGCCAGCAGCTTAGATAACAGGGCCTCCTACAATGAGCAGTTCTTC
TRBJ1-1,-,-,TRBV25-1,CASIGGGMNTEAFF,TGTGCCAGCATAGGAGGGGGAATGAACACTGAAGCTTTCTTT
TRBJ1-1,TRBD1,-,TRBV7-8,CASSPRTGSTEAFF,TGTGCCAGCAGCCCCCGGACAGGGTCCACTGAAGCTTTCTTT
TRBJ2-1,TRBD2,-,TRBV20-1,CSARDGRSGTSGSEQFF,TGCAGTGCTAGAGACGGTCGCTCCGGGACTAGCGGGAGTGAGCAGTTCTTC